This T cell receptor beta chain is from a study of beta chain features in type 1 diabetes. CD4+ naive, central memory, regulatory and stem cell-like memory cells were sorted via CD45RO/CCR7/CD25/CD127/CD95/CD27. Investigators reverse transcribed all isolated RNA, so they sequenced expressed TCRB transcripts. Repertoires were generated with immunoSEQ multiplex PCR, while TCRdb's copy carries only in-frame clones and drops some. The top ten clones hold about 2.1% of a sample with 160,000 or so clones, 7.5% to 10% of them seen once. The germline CDR1 and CDR2 sequences are GTSNPN and SVGIG (reference sequence). This CDR3 region has 12 residues. V lost 2 bases and J lost 5, with 9 bases in between.

This clonotype was obtained from a woman aged 18-35 years in good health. This sequence joins TRBV30 and TRBJ1-1, with TRBD1 as a possible D gene (6 bases). Sequenced: central memory CD4+ T cells from blood. The CDR3 is CAWSRRGTEAFF. The CDR3 DNA reads TGTGCCTGGAGTCGCAGGGGAACTGAAGCTTTCTTT.